The T cell receptor beta chain described here comes from a study of cytomegalovirus exposure and HLA in healthy donors. Study-level results: Earlier analysis looked at TCR beta V segments, and most were productive about 87% or about 30% of the time.

Both 60 Vbeta primers and 13 Jbeta primers went into the PCR. The data were produced by immunoSEQ multiplex PCR, yet TCRdb's version contains in-frame clones alone and is incomplete. The sample contains roughly 180,000 clones, roughly 80% of which appear only once. The CDR3 contains 14 residues. Trimming stripped 2 bases from V and 2 bases from J, with 9 bases between. Germline V gene lookup returns CDR1 MDHEN and CDR2 SYDVKM. Comment on this clone: The antigen is unknown.

This clonotype was sampled from a male donor in good health and CMV-seronegative. Sequencing was carried out using PBMCs. The chain joins TRBV28 to TRBJ2-5; perhaps TRBD2 as D (5 bases). DNA of the CDR3: TGTGCCAGCAGTTTACTGAGCGGTCAAGAGACCCAGTACTTC. Protein: CASSLLSGQETQYF. Using reference TRBV28 and TRBJ2-5 for the parts outside the CDR3, the full variable domain is DVKVTQSSRYLVKRTGEKVFLECVQDMDHENMFWYRQDPGLGLRLIYFSYDVKMKEKGDIPEGYSVSREKKERFSLILESASTNQTSMYLCASSLLSGQETQYFGPGTRLLVL.